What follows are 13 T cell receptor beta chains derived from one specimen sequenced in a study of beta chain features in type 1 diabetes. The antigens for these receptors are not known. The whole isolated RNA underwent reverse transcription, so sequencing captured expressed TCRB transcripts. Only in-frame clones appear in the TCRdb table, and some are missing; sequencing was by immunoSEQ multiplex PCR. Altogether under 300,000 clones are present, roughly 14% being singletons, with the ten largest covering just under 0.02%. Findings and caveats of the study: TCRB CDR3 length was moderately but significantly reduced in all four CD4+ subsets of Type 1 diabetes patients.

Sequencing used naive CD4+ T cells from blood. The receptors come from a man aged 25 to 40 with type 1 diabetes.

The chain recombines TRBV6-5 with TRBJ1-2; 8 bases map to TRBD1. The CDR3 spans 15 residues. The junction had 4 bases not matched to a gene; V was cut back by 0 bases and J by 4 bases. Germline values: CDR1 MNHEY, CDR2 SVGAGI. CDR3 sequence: CASSYSDREGYGYTF. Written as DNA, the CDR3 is TGTGCCAGCAGTTACTCGGACAGGGAGGGCTATGGCTACACCTTC.

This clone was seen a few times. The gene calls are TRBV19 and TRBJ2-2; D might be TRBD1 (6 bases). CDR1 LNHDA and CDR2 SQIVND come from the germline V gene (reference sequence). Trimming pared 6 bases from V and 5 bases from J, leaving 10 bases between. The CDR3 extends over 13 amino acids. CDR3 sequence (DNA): TGTGCCAGTAGGCTACAGGGAACCGGGGAGCTGTTTTTT. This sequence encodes CASRLQGTGELFF.

As DNA, the CDR3 is TGTGCCAGCAGTTATGGGACAGAGAACAATGAGCAGTTCTTC. Translated, it gives CASSYGTENNEQFF. The rearrangement joins TRBV6-6 to TRBJ2-1; 7 bases line up with TRBD1. Germline CDR1 and CDR2: MNHNY and SVGAGI (reference sequence). With 3 bases clipped from V and 5 bases from J, the junction kept 4 bases outside the gene matches. This CDR3 region has 14 residues.

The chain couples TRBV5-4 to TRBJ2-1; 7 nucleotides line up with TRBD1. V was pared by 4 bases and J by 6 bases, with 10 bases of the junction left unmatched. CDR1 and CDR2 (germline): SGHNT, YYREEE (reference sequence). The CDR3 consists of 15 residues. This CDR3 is CASSPRQGQGNEQFF. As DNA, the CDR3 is TGTGCCAGCAGCCCCAGACAGGGTCAAGGCAATGAGCAGTTCTTC.

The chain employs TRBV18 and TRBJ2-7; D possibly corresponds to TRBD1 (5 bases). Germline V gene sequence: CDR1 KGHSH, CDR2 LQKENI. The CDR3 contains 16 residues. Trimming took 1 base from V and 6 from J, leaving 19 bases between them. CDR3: CASSPRAGKTQGEQYF. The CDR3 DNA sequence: TGTGCCAGCTCACCACGGGCAGGGAAGACCCAGGGCGAGCAGTACTTC.

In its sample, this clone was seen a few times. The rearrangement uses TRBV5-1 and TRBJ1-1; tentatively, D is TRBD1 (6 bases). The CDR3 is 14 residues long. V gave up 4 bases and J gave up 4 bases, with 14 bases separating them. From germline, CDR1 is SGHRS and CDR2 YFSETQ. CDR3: CASSVQGLGTEAFF. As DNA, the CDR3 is TGCGCCAGCAGCGTCCAGGGGTTGGGCACTGAAGCTTTCTTT. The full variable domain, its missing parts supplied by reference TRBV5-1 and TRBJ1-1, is KAGVTQTPRYLIKTRGQQVTLSCSPISGHRSVSWYQQTPGQGLQFLFEYFSETQRNKGNFPGRFSGRQFSNSRSEMNVSTLELGDSALYLCASSVQGLGTEAFFGQGTRLTVV.

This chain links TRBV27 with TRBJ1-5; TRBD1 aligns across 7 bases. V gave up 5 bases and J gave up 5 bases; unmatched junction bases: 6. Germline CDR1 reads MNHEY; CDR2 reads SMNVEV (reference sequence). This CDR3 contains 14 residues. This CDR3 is CASSRQGVYQPQHF. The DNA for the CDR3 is TGTGCCAGCAGTCGCCAGGGGGTTTATCAGCCCCAGCATTTT.

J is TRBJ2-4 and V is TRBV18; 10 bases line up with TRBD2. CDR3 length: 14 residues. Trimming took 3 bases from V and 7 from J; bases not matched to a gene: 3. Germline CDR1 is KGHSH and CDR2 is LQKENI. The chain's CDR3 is CASSPRTSGNIQYF. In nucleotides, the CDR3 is TGTGCCAGCTCACCCCGGACTAGCGGTAACATTCAGTACTTC.

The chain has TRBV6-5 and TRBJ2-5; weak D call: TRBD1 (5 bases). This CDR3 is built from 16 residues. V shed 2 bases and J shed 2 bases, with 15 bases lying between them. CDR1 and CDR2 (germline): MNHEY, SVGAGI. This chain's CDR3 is CASSYAGLYSQETQYF. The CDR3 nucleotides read TGTGCCAGCAGTTACGCAGGGCTCTATTCTCAAGAGACCCAGTACTTC.

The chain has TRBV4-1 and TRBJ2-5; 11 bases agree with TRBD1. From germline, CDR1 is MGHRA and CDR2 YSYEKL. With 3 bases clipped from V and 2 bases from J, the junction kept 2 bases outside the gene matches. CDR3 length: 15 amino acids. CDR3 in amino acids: CASSHGDRGQETQYF. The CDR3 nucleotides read TGCGCCAGCAGCCACGGGGACAGGGGGCAAGAGACCCAGTACTTC.

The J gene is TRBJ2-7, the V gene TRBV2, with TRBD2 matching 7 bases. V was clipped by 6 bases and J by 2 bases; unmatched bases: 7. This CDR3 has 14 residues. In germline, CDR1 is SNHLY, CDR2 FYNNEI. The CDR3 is CASRDTSVTYEQYF. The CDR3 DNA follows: TGTGCCAGCAGAGATACTAGCGTAACCTACGAGCAGTACTTC.

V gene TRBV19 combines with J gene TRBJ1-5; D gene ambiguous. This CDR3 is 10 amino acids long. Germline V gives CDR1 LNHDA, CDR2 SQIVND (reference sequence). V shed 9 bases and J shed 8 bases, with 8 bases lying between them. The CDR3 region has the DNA TGTGCCAGGAGGATGGAGCCCCAGCATTTT. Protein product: CARRMEPQHF.

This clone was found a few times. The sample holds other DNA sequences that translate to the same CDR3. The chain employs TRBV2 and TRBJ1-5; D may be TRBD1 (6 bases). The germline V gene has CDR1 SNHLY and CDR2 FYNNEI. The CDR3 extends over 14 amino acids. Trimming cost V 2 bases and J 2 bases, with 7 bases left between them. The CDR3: CASSERQGNQPQHF. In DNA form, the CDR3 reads TGTGCCAGCAGTGAAAGACAGGGCAATCAGCCCCAGCATTTT.